This T cell receptor beta chain was profiled in a study of blood T cell repertoires in COVID-19. Whole-study context: The study drew acute and convalescent COVID-19 samples from the United States, Italy and Spain. T cells, B-cell-depleted T cells, or PBMCs supplied cDNA or gDNA.

With 3 bases removed from V and 2 bases from J, the gap between germline ends came to 5 bases. CDR3 length equals 13 residues. In the case of this clone: The identical CDR3 is also encoded by other nucleotide sequences in the sample.

The authors' processing: Amplification from reference gene primers served as the basis for estimated nucleated cell counts. Assay: immunoSEQ multiplex PCR; the TCRdb copy retains only in-frame clones and omits some. V and J calls and clone size are as listed in that table; D and trimming were resolved from the DNA. This table holds 100,000 to 150,000 clones, about 80% found once. The source is a woman in her fifties or sixties with acute or convalescent COVID-19. The sequenced sample consisted of peripheral blood. V and J are TRBV12-3 or TRBV12-4 and TRBJ1-5, with no clear D. CDR3 residues: CASSFSGNQPQHF. CDR3 bases: TGTGCCAGCAGTTTTTCGGGCAATCAGCCCCAGCATTTT.